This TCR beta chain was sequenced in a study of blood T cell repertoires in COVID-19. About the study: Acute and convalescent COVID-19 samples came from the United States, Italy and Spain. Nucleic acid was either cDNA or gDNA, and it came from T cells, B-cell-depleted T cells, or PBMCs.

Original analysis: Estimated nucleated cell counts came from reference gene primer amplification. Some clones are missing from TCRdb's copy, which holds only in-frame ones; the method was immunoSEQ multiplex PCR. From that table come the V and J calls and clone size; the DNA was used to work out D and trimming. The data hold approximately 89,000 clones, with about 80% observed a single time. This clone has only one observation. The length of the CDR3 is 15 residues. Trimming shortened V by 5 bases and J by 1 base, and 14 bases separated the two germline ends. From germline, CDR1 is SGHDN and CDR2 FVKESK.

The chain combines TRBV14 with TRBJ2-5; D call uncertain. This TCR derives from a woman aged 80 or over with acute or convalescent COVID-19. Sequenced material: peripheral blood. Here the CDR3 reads CASSGWRGIQETQYF. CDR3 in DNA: TGTGCCAGCAGCGGATGGCGAGGTATCCAAGAGACCCAGTACTTC.